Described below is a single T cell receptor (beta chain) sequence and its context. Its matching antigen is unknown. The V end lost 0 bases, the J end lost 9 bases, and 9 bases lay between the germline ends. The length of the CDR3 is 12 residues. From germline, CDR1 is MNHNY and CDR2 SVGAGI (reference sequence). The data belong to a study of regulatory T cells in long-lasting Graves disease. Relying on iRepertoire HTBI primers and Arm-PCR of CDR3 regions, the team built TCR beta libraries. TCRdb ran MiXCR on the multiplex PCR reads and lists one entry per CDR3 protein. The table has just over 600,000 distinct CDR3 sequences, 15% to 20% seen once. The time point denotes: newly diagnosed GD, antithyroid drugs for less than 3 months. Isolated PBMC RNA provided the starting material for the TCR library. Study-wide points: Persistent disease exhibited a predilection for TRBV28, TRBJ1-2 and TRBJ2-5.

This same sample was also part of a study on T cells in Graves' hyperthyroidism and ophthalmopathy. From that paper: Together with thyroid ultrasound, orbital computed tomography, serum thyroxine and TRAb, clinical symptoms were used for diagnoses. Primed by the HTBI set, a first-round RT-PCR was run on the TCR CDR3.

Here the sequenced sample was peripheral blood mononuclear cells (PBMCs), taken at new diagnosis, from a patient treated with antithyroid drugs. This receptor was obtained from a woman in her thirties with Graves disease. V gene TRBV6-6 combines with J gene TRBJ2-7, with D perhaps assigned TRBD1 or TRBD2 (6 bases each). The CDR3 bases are TGTGCCAGCAGTTACTCCGGGGGCGGGCAGTACTTC. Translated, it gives CASSYSGGGQYF.